Included here is one T cell receptor (beta chain) sequence, with context. These data come from a study of CD8 T cells in Susac syndrome. When the RNA was reverse transcribed, random hexamers were used with an input of roughly 0.45 to 1 ug. TCRdb processed the immunoSEQ multiplex PCR reads anew with MiXCR; each CDR3 protein has one entry. The sample includes some 260,000 distinct CDR3 sequences, 70% to 90% of them seen just once. Germline V CDR1 and CDR2: MNHEY, SVGAGI. With 7 bases clipped from V and 3 bases from J, the junction kept 5 bases outside the gene matches. The CDR3 loop spans 13 amino acids. Through negative isolation, CD4+ and CD8+ T cells were obtained, while TEMRA cells were enriched using FACS.

This sequence was found in a human donor with multiple sclerosis. Sequenced input: CD8+ T cells from PBMCs. The chain couples TRBV6-5 to TRBJ1-2; 7 bases align to TRBD1. The CDR3 sequence: CASTGQRDYGYTF. The CDR3 coding sequence is TGTGCCAGCACGGGACAGCGAGACTATGGCTACACCTTC.